A selection of T cell receptor beta chains follows, all from one sample in a study of OX40 agonist ivuxolimab in advanced cancers. The table came from immunoSEQ multiplex PCR; TCRdb's copy has only in-frame clones and leaves some out. The repertoire holds 75,000 to 95,000 clones, with under 85% as singletons. The sample in question was CD4+ or CD8+ T cells sorted from blood, obtained in a trial of the OX40 agonist ivuxolimab. The receptors shown here come from an adult with an advanced solid tumor such as melanoma, head and neck, liver or kidney cancer. CDR3s include the opening cysteine and the closing phenylalanine or tryptophan. The order of the fields is V gene, J gene, clone size, D gene, CDR3 protein, CDR3 DNA. A D gene is named only where the DNA matches it firmly. Clone size, where shown, is once, few, many, or a class for clones that have expanded.

v_gene: TRBV5-1
j_gene: TRBJ1-1
abundance: -
d_gene: TRBD1
CDR3aa: CASSLLGQYTEAFF
CDR3nt: TGCGCCAGCAGCTTACTGGGACAGTACACTGAAGCTTTCTTT

v_gene: TRBV27
j_gene: TRBJ1-1
abundance: -
d_gene: -
CDR3aa: CASSSVGYTEAFF
CDR3nt: TGTGCCAGCAGTTCAGTAGGCTACACTGAAGCTTTCTTT

v_gene: TRBV10-3
j_gene: TRBJ2-7
abundance: -
d_gene: -
CDR3aa: CAISESTTYEQYF
CDR3nt: TGTGCCATCAGTGAGTCCACAACCTACGAGCAGTACTTC

v_gene: TRBV7-3
j_gene: TRBJ2-5
abundance: -
d_gene: -
CDR3aa: CASSIQGGETQYF
CDR3nt: TGTGCCAGCAGCATACAGGGAGGAGAGACCCAGTACTTC

v_gene: TRBV2
j_gene: TRBJ1-5
abundance: -
d_gene: -
CDR3aa: CASSRNRAGEQPQHF
CDR3nt: TGTGCCAGCAGTCGTAACAGGGCGGGGGAACAGCCCCAGCATTTT

v_gene: TRBV28
j_gene: TRBJ2-4
abundance: -
d_gene: TRBD2
CDR3aa: CASSLGGERQNIQYF
CDR3nt: TGTGCCAGCAGTTTAGGGGGGGAGAGACAAAACATTCAGTACTTC

v_gene: TRBV11-2
j_gene: TRBJ2-1
abundance: -
d_gene: TRBD2
CDR3aa: CASSLLPTSGGAEQFF
CDR3nt: TGTGCCAGCAGCTTACTTCCGACTAGCGGGGGGGCCGAGCAGTTCTTC

v_gene: TRBV9
j_gene: TRBJ1-1
abundance: few
d_gene: -
CDR3aa: CASSLTGNTEAFF
CDR3nt: TGTGCCAGCAGCTTGACAGGGAACACTGAAGCTTTCTTT

v_gene: TRBV7-3
j_gene: TRBJ2-5
abundance: -
d_gene: -
CDR3aa: CASSPETQYF
CDR3nt: TGTGCCAGCAGCCCGGAGACCCAGTACTTC

v_gene: TRBV11-2
j_gene: TRBJ2-3
abundance: -
d_gene: -
CDR3aa: CASSLGVTDTQYF
CDR3nt: TGTGCCAGCAGCTTAGGTGTTACCGATACGCAGTATTTT

v_gene: TRBV6-1
j_gene: TRBJ1-5
abundance: -
d_gene: -
CDR3aa: CASSEGLANQPQHF
CDR3nt: TGTGCCAGCAGTGAAGGGCTTGCAAATCAGCCCCAGCATTTT

v_gene: TRBV5-8
j_gene: TRBJ1-5
abundance: -
d_gene: -
CDR3aa: CASTFAPGGNQPQHF
CDR3nt: TGTGCCAGCACCTTTGCCCCCGGGGGCAATCAGCCCCAGCATTTT

v_gene: TRBV7-2
j_gene: TRBJ2-7
abundance: -
d_gene: TRBD2
CDR3aa: CASSPTSGRVSWYEQYF
CDR3nt: TGTGCCAGCAGCCCCACTAGCGGGAGGGTAAGCTGGTACGAGCAGTACTTC

v_gene: TRBV4-2
j_gene: TRBJ2-3
abundance: -
d_gene: TRBD1
CDR3aa: CASSSDRLTDTQYF
CDR3nt: TGTGCCAGCAGCTCGGACAGGCTCACAGATACGCAGTATTTT

v_gene: TRBV6-1
j_gene: TRBJ1-3
abundance: -
d_gene: -
CDR3aa: CASSEVASSGNTIYF
CDR3nt: TGTGCCAGCAGTGAAGTCGCGTCTTCTGGAAACACCATATATTTT

v_gene: TRBV5-1
j_gene: TRBJ2-4
abundance: -
d_gene: -
CDR3aa: CASSPSGIDLQYF
CDR3nt: TGCGCCAGCAGCCCGAGCGGTATCGACCTCCAGTACTTC

v_gene: TRBV6-5
j_gene: TRBJ1-2
abundance: -
d_gene: -
CDR3aa: CASSYSARGHGYTF
CDR3nt: TGTGCCAGCAGTTACTCGGCCAGGGGACATGGCTACACCTTC

v_gene: TRBV6-1
j_gene: TRBJ1-2
abundance: -
d_gene: -
CDR3aa: CASSLRGDGYTF
CDR3nt: TGTGCCAGCAGTTTGAGGGGGGATGGCTACACCTTC

v_gene: TRBV27
j_gene: TRBJ1-6
abundance: -
d_gene: -
CDR3aa: CASSLQWSSSYNSPLHF
CDR3nt: TGTGCCAGCAGTTTACAATGGAGTAGCTCCTATAATTCACCCCTCCACTTT

v_gene: TRBV11-2
j_gene: TRBJ1-6
abundance: -
d_gene: -
CDR3aa: CASSSQPSNSPLHF
CDR3nt: TGTGCCAGCAGCTCCCAACCCTCCAATTCACCCCTCCACTTT

v_gene: TRBV6-6
j_gene: TRBJ1-1
abundance: -
d_gene: -
CDR3aa: CASSYPDRTTEAFF
CDR3nt: TGTGCCAGCAGTTACCCCGACAGAACTACTGAAGCTTTCTTT

v_gene: TRBV9
j_gene: TRBJ2-5
abundance: -
d_gene: -
CDR3aa: CASSVAGGGRETQYF
CDR3nt: TGTGCCAGCAGCGTAGCTGGGGGGGGCCGGGAGACCCAGTACTTC

v_gene: TRBV7-2
j_gene: TRBJ2-1
abundance: few
d_gene: TRBD2
CDR3aa: CASSLGGTSSGEQFF
CDR3nt: TGTGCCAGCAGCTTAGGCGGGACTAGCTCTGGTGAGCAGTTCTTC

v_gene: TRBV7-2
j_gene: TRBJ1-2
abundance: -
d_gene: -
CDR3aa: CASSSHSNYGYTF
CDR3nt: TGTGCCAGTTCTTCACATAGTAACTATGGCTACACCTTC

v_gene: TRBV7-2
j_gene: TRBJ2-5
abundance: -
d_gene: -
CDR3aa: CASSLAGFGETQYF
CDR3nt: TGTGCCAGCAGCTTAGCGGGGTTTGGCGAGACCCAGTACTTC

v_gene: TRBV6-1
j_gene: TRBJ1-4
abundance: -
d_gene: -
CDR3aa: CASAPGTTNEKLFF
CDR3nt: TGTGCCAGCGCTCCCGGAACAACTAATGAAAAACTGTTTTTT

v_gene: TRBV5-4
j_gene: TRBJ2-1
abundance: -
d_gene: TRBD2
CDR3aa: CASSSGTSGRAGNEQFF
CDR3nt: TGTGCCAGCAGCTCCGGGACTAGCGGGAGGGCGGGGAATGAGCAGTTCTTC

v_gene: TRBV4-3
j_gene: TRBJ2-3
abundance: -
d_gene: -
CDR3aa: CASSQGGWTDTQYF
CDR3nt: TGCGCCAGCAGCCAGGGCGGGTGGACAGATACGCAGTATTTT

v_gene: TRBV28
j_gene: TRBJ2-1
abundance: once
d_gene: -
CDR3aa: CASSLSGGNEQFF
CDR3nt: TGTGCCAGCAGTTTGTCCGGGGGAAATGAGCAGTTCTTC

v_gene: TRBV7-2
j_gene: TRBJ2-7
abundance: -
d_gene: -
CDR3aa: CASSPTARGEQYF
CDR3nt: TGTGCCAGCAGCCCGACCGCCCGCGGCGAGCAGTACTTC

v_gene: TRBV5-6
j_gene: TRBJ2-3
abundance: once
d_gene: TRBD2
CDR3aa: CASSLSRLAATDTQYF
CDR3nt: TGTGCCAGCAGCTTATCCCGACTAGCGGCCACAGATACGCAGTATTTT

v_gene: TRBV5-1
j_gene: TRBJ2-5
abundance: -
d_gene: TRBD2
CDR3aa: CASSLPTGGLRETQYF
CDR3nt: TGCGCCAGCAGCTTACCTACGGGAGGGCTACGAGAGACCCAGTACTTC

v_gene: TRBV5-6
j_gene: TRBJ2-2
abundance: once
d_gene: -
CDR3aa: CASSFAWNTGELFF
CDR3nt: TGTGCCAGCAGCTTTGCCTGGAACACCGGGGAGCTGTTTTTT

v_gene: TRBV6-5
j_gene: TRBJ2-7
abundance: few
d_gene: -
CDR3aa: CASSTRGSRPYEQYF
CDR3nt: TGTGCCAGCAGTACCCGGGGCAGCCGACCCTACGAGCAGTACTTC

v_gene: TRBV5-3
j_gene: TRBJ2-3
abundance: once
d_gene: -
CDR3aa: CARSFDRKDTQYF
CDR3nt: TGTGCCAGAAGCTTTGACAGGAAAGATACGCAGTATTTT

v_gene: TRBV27
j_gene: TRBJ2-5
abundance: -
d_gene: -
CDR3aa: CASSTPGRETQYF
CDR3nt: TGTGCCAGCAGTACTCCAGGGAGGGAGACCCAGTACTTC